This T cell receptor (beta chain) was sequenced in a study of T cells in women clearing cervical HPV infection. Study-wide results and limits: Timing of associations relative to infection is unclear; T-cell subsets were not isolated.

Germline-derived CDR1 and CDR2 are KGHSH and LQKENI. V was clipped by 2 bases and J by 2 bases, with 15 bases between them. The CDR3 is 16 residues long. Generated by immunoSEQ multiplex PCR, the TCRdb table keeps only in-frame clones and is missing some. The sample's table shows 25,000 to 35,000 clones. Turning to this clone: Antigen: not known. The sequenced fragment ends 3 residues before the CDR3 boundary, so the rest is inferred from the germline J gene.

Specimen: blood buffy coat. This chain connects TRBV18 to TRBJ1-2; possibly TRBD1 for D (5 bases). This clonotype was sampled from a woman between 18 and 70 years old with a cervical HPV16 infection that either progressed to CIN3+ or cleared (not recorded which). Partial CDR3 DNA: TGTGCCAGCTCACCATCATCTACGGACACGAACTATGGC. It is translated as CASSPSSTDTNYG. The full CDR3 protein is CASSPSSTDTNYGYTF.